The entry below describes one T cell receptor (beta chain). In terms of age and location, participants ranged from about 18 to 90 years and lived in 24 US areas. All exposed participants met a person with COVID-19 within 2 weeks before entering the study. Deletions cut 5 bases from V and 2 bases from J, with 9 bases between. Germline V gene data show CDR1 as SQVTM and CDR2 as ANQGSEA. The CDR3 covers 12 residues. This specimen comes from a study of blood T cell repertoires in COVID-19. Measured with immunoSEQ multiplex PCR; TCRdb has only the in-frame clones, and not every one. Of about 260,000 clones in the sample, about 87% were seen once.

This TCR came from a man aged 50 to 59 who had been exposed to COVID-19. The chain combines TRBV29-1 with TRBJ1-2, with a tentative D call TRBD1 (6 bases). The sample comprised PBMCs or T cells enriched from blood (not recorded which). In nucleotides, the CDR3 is TGCAGCGTTACCCAGGGGAACTATGGCTACACCTTC. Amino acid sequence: CSVTQGNYGYTF.